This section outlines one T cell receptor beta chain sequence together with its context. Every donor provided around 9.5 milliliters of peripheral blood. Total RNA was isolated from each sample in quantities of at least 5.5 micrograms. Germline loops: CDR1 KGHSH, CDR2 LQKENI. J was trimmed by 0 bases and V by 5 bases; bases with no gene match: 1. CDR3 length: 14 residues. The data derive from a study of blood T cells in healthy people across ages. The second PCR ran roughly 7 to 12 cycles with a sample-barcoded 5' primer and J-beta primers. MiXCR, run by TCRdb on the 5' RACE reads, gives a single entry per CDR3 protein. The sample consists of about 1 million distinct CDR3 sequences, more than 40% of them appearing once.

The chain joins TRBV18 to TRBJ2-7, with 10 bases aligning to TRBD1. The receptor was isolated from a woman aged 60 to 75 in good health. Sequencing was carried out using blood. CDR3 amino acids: CASSGTGASYEQYF. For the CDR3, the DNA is TGTGCCAGCTCAGGGACAGGGGCCTCCTACGAGCAGTACTTC.